One and the same sample provided the 25 T cell receptor beta chains below, sequenced in a study of blood T cell repertoires in COVID-19 (dated by TCRdb to 2020 to 2022). Preparation of the library involved the immunoSEQ multiplex PCR assay. Held by TCRdb, this immuneACCESS table contains in-frame sequences only and omits some clones. Under half of the omission traces to an unresolved V gene where checked; the cause of the rest is unknown. Within this sample are fewer than 250,000 clones, with 70% to 90% of them counted one time only. The ten largest clonotypes hold 6.5% to 9.5% of the sample. The sample comprised PBMCs or T cells enriched from blood (not recorded which). The receptors shown here come from a woman between 18 and 30 years old who had recovered from COVID-19.

The V and J genes are TRBV2 and TRBJ2-1; TRBD2 agrees at 7 bases. This CDR3 region has 15 residues. The germline V gene has CDR1 SNHLY and CDR2 FYNNEI. J was trimmed by 7 bases and V by 8 bases; bases with no gene match: 14. The CDR3 loop reads CASRPGGGTKNEQFF. The CDR3 nucleotides read TGTGCCAGCCGCCCTGGCGGGGGAACGAAAAATGAGCAGTTCTTC.

This chain links TRBV24-1 with TRBJ2-7; D gene ambiguous. The CDR3 loop spans 13 amino acids. Per germline, CDR1 KGHDR and CDR2 SFDVKD. With 5 bases removed from V and 1 base from J, the gap between germline ends came to 8 bases. Here the CDR3 DNA reads TGTGCCACCAGTGGGGCCAGTTCCTACGAGCAGTACTTC. This encodes CATSGASSYEQYF.

The rearrangement links TRBV24-1 to TRBJ2-1; no clear D gene. Germline lookup yields CDR1 KGHDR and CDR2 SFDVKD. This CDR3 has 13 residues. V lost 1 base and J lost 8, with 8 bases in between. Here the CDR3 reads CATSDFQAYEQFF. The CDR3 DNA sequence: TGTGCCACCAGTGATTTTCAGGCTTATGAGCAGTTCTTC.

This sequence joins TRBV6-4 and TRBJ1-3; the match to TRBD1 covers 7 bases. The germline gives CDR1 MRHNA, CDR2 SNTAGT. This CDR3 is built from 16 residues. V was pared by 3 bases and J by 0 bases, with 5 bases of the junction left unmatched. Here the CDR3 reads CASSDPGQSSGNTIYF. The CDR3 DNA reads as TGTGCCAGCAGTGATCCGGGACAGAGCTCTGGAAACACCATATATTTT.

The V and J genes are TRBV29-1 and TRBJ1-2; 7 positions match TRBD1. J gave up 0 bases and V 7 bases, and 11 bases lay outside the gene matches. The CDR3 has 15 residues. Germline V CDR1 and CDR2: SQVTM, ANQGSEA. CDR3 in DNA: TGCAGCGCCGACAGGGAGGATGGTGCTAACTATGGCTACACCTTC. It codes for CSADREDGANYGYTF.

The rearrangement uses TRBV6-5 and TRBJ2-7; 8 bases agree with TRBD1. The CDR3 covers 13 residues. Germline lookup yields CDR1 MNHEY and CDR2 SVGAGI. V was clipped by 6 bases and J by 1 base; unmatched bases: 2. The DNA of the CDR3 is TGTGCCAGCAGCCGGACAGGGTCCTACGAGCAGTACTTC. Its protein is CASSRTGSYEQYF.

The genes are TRBV28 and TRBJ2-3; D is possibly TRBD1 (5 bases). Trimming removed 2 bases at V and 3 bases at J, with 18 bases between. Per the germline V gene, CDR1 is MDHEN and CDR2 is SYDVKM. There are 17 residues in the CDR3. CDR3 in amino acids: CASSLNPLFQGTDTQYF. The CDR3 region has the DNA TGTGCCAGCAGTTTAAACCCCTTGTTCCAGGGTACAGATACGCAGTATTTT.

The rearrangement joins TRBV27 to TRBJ2-7; D not certain. CDR3 length equals 14 residues. CDR1 is MNHEY, CDR2 SMNVEV, per germline (reference sequence). V lost 1 base and J lost 0, with 7 bases in between. DNA of the CDR3: TGTGCCAGCAGTTTATTTCCTAGCTCCTACGAGCAGTACTTC. Translation gives CASSLFPSSYEQYF.

The V gene is TRBV3-1 (or the pseudogene TRBV3-2), the J gene TRBJ1-3; D uncertain. Trimming removed 8 bases at V and 0 bases at J, with 14 bases between. Per the germline V gene, CDR1 is LGHDT and CDR2 is YNNKEL (reference sequence). The CDR3 is 15 residues long. The CDR3 here is CASQSGSASGNTIYF. CDR3 sequence (DNA): TGTGCCAGCCAATCCGGGTCAGCCTCTGGAAACACCATATATTTT.

J is TRBJ2-7 and V is TRBV5-4; 7 bases are shared with TRBD1. V shed 1 base and J 0 bases; nucleotides not matched to a gene: 13. This CDR3 is 18 amino acids long. Germline V gives CDR1 SGHNT, CDR2 YYREEE (reference sequence). The CDR3 loop reads CASSLTGASILSSYEQYF. CDR3 bases: TGTGCCAGCAGCTTGACAGGGGCTAGTATATTGAGCTCCTACGAGCAGTACTTC.

The J gene is TRBJ1-6, the V gene TRBV28; 8 bases map to TRBD1. The V gene end was trimmed by 9 bases and the J gene end by 11 bases; junction bases not matched to a gene: 12. This CDR3 has 14 amino acids. Germline V gives CDR1 MDHEN, CDR2 SYDVKM. The CDR3 region is CASSGGQDSTPLHF. CDR3 bases: TGTGCCAGTAGTGGGGGACAGGATTCGACACCCCTCCACTTT.

The J gene is TRBJ1-1, the V gene TRBV19; the D gene is possibly TRBD1 (5 bases). CDR1 LNHDA and CDR2 SQIVND come from the germline V gene (reference sequence). The CDR3 is 16 residues long. The V gene lost 3 bases and the J gene lost 0 bases, with 14 bases spanning the gap. The DNA for the CDR3 is TGTGCCAGTAGTATGGAGGGACTCCTCATGAACACTGAAGCTTTCTTT. Amino acids: CASSMEGLLMNTEAFF.

This clone was observed a single time. The chain employs TRBV6-5 and TRBJ2-5; D call uncertain. The length of the CDR3 is 13 residues. The germline gives CDR1 MNHEY, CDR2 SVGAGI. V was shortened by 5 bases and J by 4 bases, with 11 bases between the two germline ends. CDR3 loop: CASSRTVGETQYF. The CDR3 coding sequence is TGTGCCAGCAGTAGAACAGTCGGAGAGACCCAGTACTTC.

This rearrangement joins TRBV3-1 (or the pseudogene TRBV3-2) to TRBJ2-2, with 8 bases identical to TRBD2. This CDR3 has 16 amino acids. V gave up 4 bases and J gave up 0 bases; unmatched junction bases: 4. The germline V gene has CDR1 LGHDT and CDR2 YNNKEL (reference sequence). The CDR3, as DNA: TGTGCCAGCAGCCCCGGGGGGGTAACGAACACCGGGGAGCTGTTTTTT. Translating gives CASSPGGVTNTGELFF.

V and J are TRBV4-2 and TRBJ1-1; D is ambiguous. V lost 1 base and J 1 base, leaving 10 bases between the germline ends. Germline-derived CDR1 and CDR2 are LGHNA and YNFKEQ. CDR3 size: 15 residues. The CDR3 DNA reads as TGTGCCAGCAGCCAAGGGTGGCAGGAGAACACTGAAGCTTTCTTT. It yields the protein CASSQGWQENTEAFF.

The chain recombines TRBV6-5 with TRBJ2-1; tentatively, D is TRBD2 (5 bases). The CDR3 contains 15 residues. Germline V lookup: CDR1 MNHEY, CDR2 SVGAGI. Trimming cost V 2 bases and J 6 bases, with 14 bases left between them. The CDR3 protein is CASSYNLGLINEQFF. DNA of the CDR3: TGTGCCAGCAGTTACAACCTAGGACTTATCAATGAGCAGTTCTTC.

V is TRBV18 and J is TRBJ2-2, with D uncertain. The CDR3 covers 13 residues. The V gene lost 0 bases and the J gene lost 6 bases, with 5 bases spanning the gap. The germline CDR1 and CDR2 sequences are KGHSH and LQKENI. The CDR3 is CASSPPGAGELFF. DNA of the CDR3: TGTGCCAGCTCACCACCGGGCGCCGGGGAGCTGTTTTTT.

This chain connects TRBV19 to TRBJ2-2, with a weak D call TRBD1 (6 bases). Germline V gene sequence: CDR1 LNHDA, CDR2 SQIVND (reference sequence). Trimming left V 6 bases short and J 5 bases short, with 13 bases between. This CDR3 region has 14 residues. The CDR3 bases are TGTGCCAGTAGAAATACAGGGTTAACCGGGGAGCTGTTTTTT. It encodes CASRNTGLTGELFF.

This rearrangement joins TRBV10-3 to TRBJ1-1; perhaps TRBD1 as D (5 bases). In germline, CDR1 is ENHRY, CDR2 SYGVKD. This CDR3 contains 13 residues. The V end was cut by 4 bases, the J end by 1 base, with 7 bases between. DNA for the CDR3: TGTGCCATCAGTGTAGGGGAGAACACTGAAGCTTTCTTT. This codes for CAISVGENTEAFF.

This clone has ten or more counts. V usage is TRBV7-6 and J usage is TRBJ2-1; 12 bases are a match to TRBD1. The CDR3 loop spans 19 amino acids. Trimming took 2 bases from V and 2 from J; bases not matched to a gene: 10. Germline V CDR1 and CDR2: SGHVS, FNYEAQ. This CDR3 reads CASSLRGQGAIAAYNEQFF. The CDR3 DNA is TGTGCCAGCAGCTTAAGGGGACAGGGGGCGATAGCCGCCTACAATGAGCAGTTCTTC.

The rearrangement uses TRBV25-1 and TRBJ2-3, with unresolved D. This CDR3 spans 14 amino acids. Trimming removed 1 base from V and 1 base from J, with 6 bases in between. Germline values: CDR1 MGHDK, CDR2 SYGVNS. The CDR3 here is CASSEFRGTDTQYF. The CDR3 DNA sequence: TGTGCCAGCAGTGAATTTCGGGGCACAGATACGCAGTATTTT.

This chain connects TRBV19 to TRBJ2-5; 8 bases fit TRBD1. This CDR3 contains 13 residues. J lost 4 bases, V lost 6 bases, and 4 bases had no gene match. Per the germline V gene, CDR1 is LNHDA and CDR2 is SQIVND (reference sequence). CDR3 sequence reads: CASSSGTGETQYF. The CDR3 DNA reads as TGTGCCAGTAGCTCCGGGACAGGAGAGACCCAGTACTTC.

V is TRBV13 and J is TRBJ2-7; D remains ambiguous. Trimming stripped 5 bases from V and 0 bases from J, with 8 bases between. Germline CDR1 and CDR2: PRHDT and FYEKMQ (reference sequence). This CDR3 contains 13 residues. The CDR3 DNA follows: TGTGCCAGCAGCCCGCGTAGCTCCTACGAGCAGTACTTC. As protein: CASSPRSSYEQYF.

This rearrangement joins TRBV7-6 to TRBJ2-5; D uncertain. CDR1 and CDR2 (germline): SGHVS, FNYEAQ. The CDR3 has 13 residues. V gave up 3 bases and J gave up 5 bases, with 10 bases separating them. The DNA for the CDR3 is TGTGCCAGCAGCTTCCTAGTTCAGGAGACCCAGTACTTC. This codes for CASSFLVQETQYF.

The chain recombines TRBV27 with TRBJ1-3; D uncertain. Germline CDR1 and CDR2: MNHEY and SMNVEV (reference sequence). The germline V and J ends were trimmed by 2 bases and 0 bases, with 5 bases remaining between them. This CDR3 is built from 14 residues. This chain's CDR3 is CASSLEYSGNTIYF. CDR3 nucleotides: TGTGCCAGCAGTTTAGAGTACTCTGGAAACACCATATATTTT.